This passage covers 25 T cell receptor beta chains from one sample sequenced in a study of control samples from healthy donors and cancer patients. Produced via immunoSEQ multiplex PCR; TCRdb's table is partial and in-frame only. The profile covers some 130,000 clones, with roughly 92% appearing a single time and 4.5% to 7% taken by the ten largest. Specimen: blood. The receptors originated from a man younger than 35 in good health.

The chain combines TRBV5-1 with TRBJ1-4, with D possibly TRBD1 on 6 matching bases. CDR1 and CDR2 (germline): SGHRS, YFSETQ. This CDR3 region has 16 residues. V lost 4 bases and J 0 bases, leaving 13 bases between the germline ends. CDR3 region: CASSPNRQATNEKLFF. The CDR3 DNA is TGCGCCAGCAGCCCGAACCGACAGGCAACTAATGAAAAACTGTTTTTT.

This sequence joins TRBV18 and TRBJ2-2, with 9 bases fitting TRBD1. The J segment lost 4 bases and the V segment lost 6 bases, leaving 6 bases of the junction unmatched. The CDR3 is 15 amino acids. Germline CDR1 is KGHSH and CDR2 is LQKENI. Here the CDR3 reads CASSTGTGSTGELFF. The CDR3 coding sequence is TGTGCCAGCTCCACGGGGACAGGGTCCACCGGGGAGCTGTTTTTT. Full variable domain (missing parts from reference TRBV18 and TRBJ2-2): NAGVMQNPRHLVRRRGQEARLRCSPMKGHSHVYWYRQLPEEGLKFMVYLQKENIIDESGMPKERFSAEFPKEGPSILRIQQVVRGDSAAYFCASSTGTGSTGELFFGEGSRLTVL.

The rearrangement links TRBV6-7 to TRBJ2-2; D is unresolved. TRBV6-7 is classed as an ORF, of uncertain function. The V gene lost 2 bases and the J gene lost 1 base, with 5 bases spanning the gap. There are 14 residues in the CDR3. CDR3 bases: TGTGCCAGCAGTTACCAGGAGAACACCGGGGAGCTGTTTTTT. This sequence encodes CASSYQENTGELFF.

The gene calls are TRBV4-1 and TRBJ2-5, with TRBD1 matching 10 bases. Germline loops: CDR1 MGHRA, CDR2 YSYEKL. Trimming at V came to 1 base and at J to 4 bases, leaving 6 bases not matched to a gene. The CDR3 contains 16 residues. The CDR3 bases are TGCGCCAGCAGCCAAGCCGGGACAGGGGCTGGAGAGACCCAGTACTTC. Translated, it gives CASSQAGTGAGETQYF.

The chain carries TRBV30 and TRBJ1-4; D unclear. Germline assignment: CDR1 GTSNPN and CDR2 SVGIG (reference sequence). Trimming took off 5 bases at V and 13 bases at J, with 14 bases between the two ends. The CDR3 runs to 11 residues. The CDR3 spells CAWEKRRSLFF. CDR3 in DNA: TGTGCCTGGGAGAAGAGGCGGTCACTGTTTTTT.

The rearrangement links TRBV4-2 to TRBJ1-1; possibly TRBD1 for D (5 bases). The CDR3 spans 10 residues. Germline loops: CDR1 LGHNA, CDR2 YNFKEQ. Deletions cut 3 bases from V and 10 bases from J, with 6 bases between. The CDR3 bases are TGTGCCAGCAGCCAGGGGGTAGCTTTCTTT. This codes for CASSQGVAFF.

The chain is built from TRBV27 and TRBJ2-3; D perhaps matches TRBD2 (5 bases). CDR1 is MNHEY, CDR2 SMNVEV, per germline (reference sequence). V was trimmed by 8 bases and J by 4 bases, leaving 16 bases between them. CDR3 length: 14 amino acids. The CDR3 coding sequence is TGTGCCAGCCGTCCAGCGGCCCAGGCAGATACGCAGTATTTT. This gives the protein CASRPAAQADTQYF.

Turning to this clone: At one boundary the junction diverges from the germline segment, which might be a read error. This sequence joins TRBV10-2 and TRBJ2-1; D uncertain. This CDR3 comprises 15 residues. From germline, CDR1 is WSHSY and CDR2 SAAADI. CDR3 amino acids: CASSRPGEGYSEQFF. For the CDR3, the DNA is TGCGCCAGCAGTAGGCCAGGTGAAGGATACAGTGAGCAGTTCTTC.

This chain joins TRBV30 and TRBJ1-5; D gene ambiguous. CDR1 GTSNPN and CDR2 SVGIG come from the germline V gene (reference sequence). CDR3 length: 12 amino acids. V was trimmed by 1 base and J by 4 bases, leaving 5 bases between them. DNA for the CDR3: TGTGCCTGGAGTGAGCGGAATCAGCCCCAGCATTTT. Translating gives CAWSERNQPQHF.

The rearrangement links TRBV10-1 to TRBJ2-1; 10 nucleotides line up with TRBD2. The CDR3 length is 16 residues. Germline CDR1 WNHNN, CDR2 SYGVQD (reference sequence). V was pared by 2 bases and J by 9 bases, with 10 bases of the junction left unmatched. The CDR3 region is CASSEASGGALGEQFF. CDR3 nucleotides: TGCGCCAGCAGTGAGGCGAGCGGGGGGGCCTTGGGTGAGCAGTTCTTC.

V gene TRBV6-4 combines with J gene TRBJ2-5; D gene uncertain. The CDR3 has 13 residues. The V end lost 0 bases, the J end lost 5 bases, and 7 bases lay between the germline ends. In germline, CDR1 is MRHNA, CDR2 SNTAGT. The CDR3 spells CASSDSVGETQYF. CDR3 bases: TGTGCCAGCAGTGACTCGGTCGGGGAGACCCAGTACTTC.

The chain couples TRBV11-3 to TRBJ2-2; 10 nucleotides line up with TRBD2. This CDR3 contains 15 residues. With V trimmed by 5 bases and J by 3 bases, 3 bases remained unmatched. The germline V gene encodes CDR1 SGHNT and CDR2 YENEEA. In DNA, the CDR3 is TGTGCCAGCAGCCCAGGGACTAGCGACACCGGGGAGCTGTTTTTT. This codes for CASSPGTSDTGELFF.

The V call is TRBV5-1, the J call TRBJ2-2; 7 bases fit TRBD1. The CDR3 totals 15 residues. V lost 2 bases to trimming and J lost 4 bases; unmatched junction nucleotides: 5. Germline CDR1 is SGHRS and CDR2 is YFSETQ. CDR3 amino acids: CASSFGTVSTGELFF. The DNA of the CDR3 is TGCGCCAGCAGCTTCGGGACAGTGAGCACCGGGGAGCTGTTTTTT.

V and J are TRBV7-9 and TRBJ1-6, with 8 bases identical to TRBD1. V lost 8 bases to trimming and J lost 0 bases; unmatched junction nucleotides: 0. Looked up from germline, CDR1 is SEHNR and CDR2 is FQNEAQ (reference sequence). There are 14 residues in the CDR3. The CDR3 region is CASGTGSYNSPLHF. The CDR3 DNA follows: TGTGCCAGCGGGACAGGCTCCTATAATTCACCCCTCCACTTT.

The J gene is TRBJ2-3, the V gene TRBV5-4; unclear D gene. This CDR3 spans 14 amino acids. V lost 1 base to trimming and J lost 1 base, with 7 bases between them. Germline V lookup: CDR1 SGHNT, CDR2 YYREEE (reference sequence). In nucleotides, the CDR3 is TGTGCCAGCAGCTTGAAGGGTCGCACAGATACGCAGTATTTT. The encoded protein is CASSLKGRTDTQYF.

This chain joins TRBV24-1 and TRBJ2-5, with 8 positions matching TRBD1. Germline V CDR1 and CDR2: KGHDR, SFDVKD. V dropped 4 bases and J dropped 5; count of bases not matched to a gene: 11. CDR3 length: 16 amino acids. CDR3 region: CATSDLDAGGWETQYF. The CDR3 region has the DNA TGTGCCACCAGTGACCTAGATGCAGGGGGCTGGGAGACCCAGTACTTC.

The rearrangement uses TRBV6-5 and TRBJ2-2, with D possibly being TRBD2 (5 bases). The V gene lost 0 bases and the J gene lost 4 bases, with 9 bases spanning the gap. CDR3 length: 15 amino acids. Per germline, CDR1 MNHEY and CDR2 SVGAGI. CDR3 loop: CASSYSFGVTGELFF. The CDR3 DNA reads TGTGCCAGCAGTTACTCGTTCGGGGTCACCGGGGAGCTGTTTTTT.

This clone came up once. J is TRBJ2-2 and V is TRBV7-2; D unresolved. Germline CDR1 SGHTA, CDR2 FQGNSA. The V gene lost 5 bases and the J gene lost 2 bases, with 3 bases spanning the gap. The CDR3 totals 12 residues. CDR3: CASSLNTGELFF. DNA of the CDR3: TGTGCCAGCAGCCTTAACACCGGGGAGCTGTTTTTT.

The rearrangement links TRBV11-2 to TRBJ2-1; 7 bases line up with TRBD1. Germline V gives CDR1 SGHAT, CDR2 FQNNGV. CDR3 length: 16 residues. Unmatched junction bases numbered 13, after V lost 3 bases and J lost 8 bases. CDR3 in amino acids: CASSLTGQRDRDEQFF. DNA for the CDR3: TGTGCCAGCAGCTTGACGGGACAGAGGGATAGGGATGAGCAGTTCTTC.

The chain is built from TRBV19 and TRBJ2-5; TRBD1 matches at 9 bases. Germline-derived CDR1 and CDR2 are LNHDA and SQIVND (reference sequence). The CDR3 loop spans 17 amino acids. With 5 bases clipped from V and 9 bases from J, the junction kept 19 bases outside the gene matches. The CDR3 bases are TGTGCCAGTAGTGAGGCAACGGGACAGGGTTCTCACGCGGCCCAGTACTTC. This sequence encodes CASSEATGQGSHAAQYF.

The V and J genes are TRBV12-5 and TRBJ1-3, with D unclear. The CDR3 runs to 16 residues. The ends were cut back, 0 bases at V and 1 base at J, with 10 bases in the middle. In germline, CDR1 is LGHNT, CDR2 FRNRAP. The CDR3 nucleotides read TGTGCTAGTGGTTTGGTACTAGGCCTGTCTGGAAACACCATATATTTT. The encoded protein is CASGLVLGLSGNTIYF.

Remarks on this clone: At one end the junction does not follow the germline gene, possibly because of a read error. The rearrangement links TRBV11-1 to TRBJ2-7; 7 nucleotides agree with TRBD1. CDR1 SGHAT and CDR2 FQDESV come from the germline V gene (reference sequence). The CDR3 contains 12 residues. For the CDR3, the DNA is TGTGCCAGCAGCTCACACACGGGACAGTGGTTCTTC. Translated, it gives CASSSHTGQWFF.

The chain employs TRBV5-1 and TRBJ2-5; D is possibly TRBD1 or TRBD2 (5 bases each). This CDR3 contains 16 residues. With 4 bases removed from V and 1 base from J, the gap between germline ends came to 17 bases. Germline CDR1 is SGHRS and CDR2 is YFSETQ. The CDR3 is CASSVGTGALQETQYF. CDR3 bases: TGCGCCAGCAGCGTGGGTACCGGGGCCCTCCAAGAGACCCAGTACTTC.

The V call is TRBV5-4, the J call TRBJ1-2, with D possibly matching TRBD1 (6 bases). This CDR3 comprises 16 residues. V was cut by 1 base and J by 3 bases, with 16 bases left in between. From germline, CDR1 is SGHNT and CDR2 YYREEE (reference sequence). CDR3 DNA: TGTGCCAGCAGCTTGCCCGGCCAGGGGCTGTACTATGGCTACACCTTC. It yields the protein CASSLPGQGLYYGYTF.

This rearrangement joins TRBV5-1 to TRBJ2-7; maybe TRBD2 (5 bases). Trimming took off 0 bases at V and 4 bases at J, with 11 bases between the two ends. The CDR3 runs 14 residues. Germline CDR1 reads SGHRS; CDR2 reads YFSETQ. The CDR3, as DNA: TGCGCCAGCAGCTTGGGGTCTAGCAGATACGAGCAGTACTTC. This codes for CASSLGSSRYEQYF.